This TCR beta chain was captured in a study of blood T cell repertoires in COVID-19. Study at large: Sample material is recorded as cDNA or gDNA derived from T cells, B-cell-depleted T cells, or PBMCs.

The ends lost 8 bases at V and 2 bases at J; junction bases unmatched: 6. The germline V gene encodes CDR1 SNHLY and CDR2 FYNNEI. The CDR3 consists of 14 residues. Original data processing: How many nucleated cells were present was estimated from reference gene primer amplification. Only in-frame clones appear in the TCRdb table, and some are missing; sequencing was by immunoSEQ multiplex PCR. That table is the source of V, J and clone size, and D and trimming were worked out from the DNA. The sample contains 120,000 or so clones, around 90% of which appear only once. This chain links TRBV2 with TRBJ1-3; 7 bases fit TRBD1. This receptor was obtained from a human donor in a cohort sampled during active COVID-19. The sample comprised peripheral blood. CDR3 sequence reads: CASADRAAGNTIYF. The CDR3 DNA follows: TGTGCCAGCGCCGACAGGGCGGCTGGAAACACCATATATTTT.